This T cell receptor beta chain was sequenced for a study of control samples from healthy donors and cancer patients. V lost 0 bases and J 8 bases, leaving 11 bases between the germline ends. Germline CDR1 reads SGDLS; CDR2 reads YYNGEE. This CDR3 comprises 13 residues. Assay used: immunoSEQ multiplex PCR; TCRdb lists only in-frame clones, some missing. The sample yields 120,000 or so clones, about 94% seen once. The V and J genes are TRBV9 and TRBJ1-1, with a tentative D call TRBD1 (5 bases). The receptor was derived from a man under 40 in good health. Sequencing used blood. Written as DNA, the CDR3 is TGTGCCAGCAGCGTAGAGGCGGGGCGCGAAGCTTTCTTT. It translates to CASSVEAGREAFF. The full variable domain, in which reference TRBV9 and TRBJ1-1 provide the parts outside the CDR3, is DSGVTQTPKHLITATGQRVTLRCSPRSGDLSVYWYQQSLDQGLQFLIQYYNGEERAKGNILERFSAQQFPDLHSELNLSSLELGDSALYFCASSVEAGREAFFGQGTRLTVV.